Below are 25 T cell receptor beta chains sequenced from a single sample in a study of cytomegalovirus exposure and HLA in healthy donors. The study ran its PCR with 60 Vbeta and 13 Jbeta primers. Profiled with immunoSEQ multiplex PCR; TCRdb holds only in-frame clones, not every one. The sample lists over 150,000 clones; roughly 80% were seen once. The sample was PBMCs. The origin of the receptors is a woman aged 40 to 50 in good health and CMV-seronegative.

This chain joins TRBV5-1 and TRBJ2-1, with D unclear. Germline-derived CDR1 and CDR2 are SGHRS and YFSETQ. The CDR3 has 15 amino acids. V was shortened by 1 base and J by 2 bases, with 10 bases between the two germline ends. The CDR3 nucleotides are TGCGCCAGCAGCTTGAAGCGCCAGACCTACAATGAGCAGTTCTTC. It encodes CASSLKRQTYNEQFF.

This chain links TRBV28 with TRBJ2-7, with D possibly TRBD1 on 6 matching bases. The CDR3 loop spans 16 amino acids. V was shortened by 5 bases and J by 0 bases, with 17 bases between the two germline ends. Germline loops: CDR1 MDHEN, CDR2 SYDVKM. In DNA form, the CDR3 reads TGTGCCAGCAGTCCCCCCGGGACACGTAGCTCCTACGAGCAGTACTTC. Translated: CASSPPGTRSSYEQYF. The entire variable domain, with the rest obtained from reference TRBV28 and TRBJ2-7, is as follows: DVKVTQSSRYLVKRTGEKVFLECVQDMDHENMFWYRQDPGLGLRLIYFSYDVKMKEKGDIPEGYSVSREKKERFSLILESASTNQTSMYLCASSPPGTRSSYEQYFGPGTRLTVT.

This clone was seen more than once but under ten times. The genes are TRBV11-3 and TRBJ1-4, with D possibly TRBD1 on 5 matching bases. CDR3 length equals 13 residues. Germline loops: CDR1 SGHNT, CDR2 YENEEA. Trimming removed 4 bases from V and 7 bases from J, with 10 bases in between. CDR3 DNA sequence: TGTGCCAGCAGCTACCTGCAGGGTGAAAAACTGTTTTTT. This codes for CASSYLQGEKLFF.

The chain has TRBV30 and TRBJ1-2; possible D gene TRBD1, 5 bases. V shed 8 bases and J shed 8 bases, with 15 bases lying between them. Germline assignment: CDR1 GTSNPN and CDR2 SVGIG (reference sequence). The length of the CDR3 is 11 residues. The CDR3 nucleotides are TGTGCCCGGCGTTGGGGGGGAGGCTACACCTTC. Translation gives CARRWGGGYTF.

The CDR3 loop is CASSGTQGAPVTQYF. As DNA, the CDR3 is TGTGCCAGCAGTGGCACACAGGGGGCCCCGGTGACCCAGTACTTC. The genes are TRBV6-1 and TRBJ2-5; 9 nucleotides agree with TRBD1. The junction had 10 bases not matched to a gene; V was cut back by 4 bases and J by 7 bases. CDR3 length: 15 residues. Per germline, CDR1 MNHNS and CDR2 SASEGT.

The chain uses TRBV27 and TRBJ2-7, with 8 bases matching TRBD2. Germline V gives CDR1 MNHEY, CDR2 SMNVEV (reference sequence). Trimming removed 6 bases from V and 2 bases from J; junction bases left unmatched: 15. The CDR3 has 17 residues. The CDR3 here is CASSLNNIAGLPYEQYF. CDR3 sequence (DNA): TGTGCCAGCAGCCTCAATAATATAGCGGGATTGCCCTACGAGCAGTACTTC.

This clone was seen just once. The chain's CDR3 is CSGVNTGELFF. Written as DNA, the CDR3 is TGCAGCGGAGTTAACACCGGGGAGCTGTTTTTT. The chain combines TRBV29-1 with TRBJ2-2; D not certain. CDR3 size: 11 residues. Germline assignment: CDR1 SQVTM and CDR2 ANQGSEA. V gave up 7 bases and J gave up 2 bases, with 5 bases separating them.

This chain links TRBV6-4 with TRBJ1-1; D not resolved. This CDR3 region has 15 residues. CDR1 MRHNA and CDR2 SNTAGT come from the germline V gene. V gave up 4 bases and J gave up 1 base, with 13 bases separating them. CDR3 loop: CASSGADQENTEAFF. Here the CDR3 DNA reads TGTGCCAGCAGTGGAGCCGATCAGGAGAACACTGAAGCTTTCTTT.

This clone appeared once. CDR3 DNA sequence: TGCAGCGTTGAAGAGGGGGGGGTTGGCACTGAAGCTTTCTTT. Amino acid sequence: CSVEEGGVGTEAFF. This chain links TRBV29-1 with TRBJ1-1, with D perhaps matching TRBD1 (5 bases). This CDR3 is 14 amino acids long. Germline V gives CDR1 SQVTM, CDR2 ANQGSEA. Trimming removed 0 bases from V and 4 bases from J, with 12 bases in between.

The chain employs TRBV6-1 and TRBJ2-7, with a tentative D call TRBD1 (5 bases). Deletions cut 5 bases from V and 4 bases from J, with 9 bases between. Germline values: CDR1 MNHNS, CDR2 SASEGT. The CDR3 sequence is 12 residues long. As DNA, the CDR3 is TGTGCCAGCAGTATACAGGATTACGAGCAGTACTTC. Its translation is CASSIQDYEQYF.

V gene TRBV10-2 combines with J gene TRBJ2-5; 13 bases are a match to TRBD2. V lost 7 bases to trimming and J lost 1 base; unmatched junction nucleotides: 9. Germline V gene lookup returns CDR1 WSHSY and CDR2 SAAADI. The CDR3 is 17 amino acids. The CDR3 DNA follows: TGCGCCAGCAATGACCTGGGACTAGCGGGGCTCCAAGAGACCCAGTACTTC. Encoded protein: CASNDLGLAGLQETQYF.

The chain links TRBV7-2 to TRBJ1-2, with D unresolved. V gave up 2 bases and J gave up 5 bases, with 12 bases separating them. CDR1 and CDR2 from the germline V gene are SGHTA and FQGNSA. There are 14 residues in the CDR3. CDR3 protein: CASSLMPGLYGYTF. The CDR3 bases are TGTGCCAGCAGCTTAATGCCGGGTTTGTATGGCTACACCTTC.

V and J are TRBV13 and TRBJ2-1; no clear D. Germline V CDR1 and CDR2: PRHDT, FYEKMQ (reference sequence). The V and J ends lost 2 bases and 1 base respectively, with 9 bases between them. The CDR3 spans 15 residues. The CDR3 region is CASSLSERSYNEQFF. The CDR3 DNA sequence: TGTGCCAGCAGCTTATCGGAGCGTTCCTACAATGAGCAGTTCTTC. The whole variable domain, remainder taken from reference TRBV13 and TRBJ2-1, is AAGVIQSPRHLIKEKRETATLKCYPIPRHDTVYWYQQGPGQDPQFLISFYEKMQSDKGSIPDRFSAQQFSDYHSELNMSSLELGDSALYFCASSLSERSYNEQFFGPGTRLTVL.

The V gene is TRBV11-2, the J gene TRBJ1-1, with D possibly matching TRBD1 (5 bases). CDR1 is SGHAT, CDR2 FQNNGV, per germline. The CDR3 is made up of 14 amino acids. V was clipped by 1 base and J by 5 bases, with 11 bases between them. In DNA, the CDR3 is TGTGCCAGCAGCTTAGTGCGGGGGATGACTGAAGCTTTCTTT. It encodes CASSLVRGMTEAFF.

The chain is built from TRBV9 and TRBJ2-7; maybe TRBD2 (6 bases). Germline CDR1 reads SGDLS; CDR2 reads YYNGEE. CDR3 length: 14 residues. Deletions cut 7 bases from V and 5 bases from J, with 19 bases between. DNA for the CDR3: TGTGCCAGCGCCCGACGGGCGGGGTTGGACGAGCAGTACTTC. It specifies CASARRAGLDEQYF.

This chain joins TRBV2 and TRBJ1-2; D is unclear. The CDR3 is 14 residues long. Germline CDR1 is SNHLY and CDR2 is FYNNEI. Deletions cut 6 bases from V and 8 bases from J, with 19 bases between. The CDR3 region is CASSAPGWAGGYTF. In DNA, the CDR3 is TGTGCCAGCAGCGCTCCCGGTTGGGCGGGGGGCTACACCTTC.

The rearrangement uses TRBV5-1 and TRBJ2-1; 8 bases match TRBD2. V lost 4 bases, J lost 5 bases, and 8 bases stayed unmatched. The CDR3 is 15 residues long. Looked up from germline, CDR1 is SGHRS and CDR2 is YFSETQ. CDR3 amino acids: CASSPGTRSDNEQFF. In nucleotides, the CDR3 is TGCGCCAGCAGCCCTGGGACTAGGTCCGACAATGAGCAGTTCTTC. The complete variable domain, with remaining parts taken from reference TRBV5-1 and TRBJ2-1, reads KAGVTQTPRYLIKTRGQQVTLSCSPISGHRSVSWYQQTPGQGLQFLFEYFSETQRNKGNFPGRFSGRQFSNSRSEMNVSTLELGDSALYLCASSPGTRSDNEQFFGPGTRLTVL.

The V gene is TRBV7-9, the J gene TRBJ1-2; D gene uncertain. The V and J ends lost 0 bases and 1 base respectively, with 9 bases between them. The length of the CDR3 is 15 residues. CDR1 is SEHNR and CDR2 is FQNEAQ in the germline V gene (reference sequence). The CDR3 reads CASSLAAPLNYGYTF. CDR3 nucleotide sequence: TGTGCCAGCAGCTTAGCGGCCCCCCTTAACTATGGCTACACCTTC.

CDR3 nucleotide sequence: TGTGCCAGCAGCCAGACAGGGCTTTCTGGAAACACCATATATTTT. It is translated as CASSQTGLSGNTIYF. The chain joins TRBV11-3 to TRBJ1-3, with 7 positions matching TRBD1. The CDR3 is made up of 15 amino acids. CDR1 and CDR2 from the germline V gene are SGHNT and YENEEA. J was trimmed by 1 base and V by 5 bases; bases with no gene match: 5. Drawing the rest from reference TRBV11-3 and TRBJ1-3, the complete variable domain is EAGVVQSPRYKIIEKKQPVAFWCNPISGHNTLYWYLQNLGQGPELLIRYENEEAVDDSQLPKDRFSAERLKGVDSTLKIQPAELGDSAVYLCASSQTGLSGNTIYFGEGSWLTVV.

This clone came up a few times. The CDR3 sequence is CASSEGQASDTQYF. CDR3 sequence (DNA): TGTGCCAGCAGTGAGGGACAGGCGTCAGATACGCAGTATTTT. V and J are TRBV2 and TRBJ2-3; 8 nucleotides agree with TRBD1. This CDR3 contains 14 residues. Losses at the gene ends were 3 bases for V and 4 bases for J; bases not matched to a gene: 3. Germline values: CDR1 SNHLY, CDR2 FYNNEI.

The chain carries TRBV5-1 and TRBJ1-1; D unresolved. CDR3 length: 13 residues. V lost 4 bases and J 6 bases, leaving 13 bases between the germline ends. Looked up from germline, CDR1 is SGHRS and CDR2 is YFSETQ. CDR3 DNA: TGCGCCAGCAGCAGCTCGAGCGGGGCTGAAGCTTTCTTT. This sequence encodes CASSSSSGAEAFF.

In this sample, this clone turned up once. The rearrangement joins TRBV7-2 to TRBJ1-2, with 9 bases aligning to TRBD1. The CDR3 is made up of 14 amino acids. V lost 8 bases, J lost 4 bases, and 8 bases stayed unmatched. The V gene's germline CDR1 is SGHTA and CDR2 FQGNSA. In nucleotides, the CDR3 is TGTGCCAGCGCCCACGGGACAGGGACCTATGGCTACACCTTC. This codes for CASAHGTGTYGYTF.

The table lists this clone with a count of one. The chain recombines TRBV6-5 with TRBJ1-1; 8 nucleotides agree with TRBD1. Germline CDR1 is MNHEY and CDR2 is SVGAGI. The CDR3 covers 14 residues. V lost 5 bases and J lost 4; bases outside the gene matches: 6. CDR3 sequence: CASSGGQGGTEAFF. The DNA of the CDR3 is TGTGCCAGCAGTGGCGGACAGGGTGGCACTGAAGCTTTCTTT.

This clone was recorded only once. The gene calls are TRBV4-1 and TRBJ1-2; D gene unclear. Between the trimmed V and J ends, which lost 2 bases and 6 bases, there was a span of 13 bases. Per the germline V gene, CDR1 is MGHRA and CDR2 is YSYEKL. This CDR3 spans 14 amino acids. CDR3 region: CASSQRGRVDGYTF. Here the CDR3 DNA reads TGCGCCAGCAGCCAACGGGGTCGGGTGGATGGCTACACCTTC.

This clone was counted a single time. This chain joins TRBV7-9 and TRBJ1-5, with D hard to call. Germline CDR1 and CDR2: SEHNR and FQNEAQ (reference sequence). V shed 3 bases and J shed 0 bases, with 6 bases lying between them. The CDR3 covers 14 residues. CDR3 bases: TGTGCCAGCAGCTTGGCGGGTAGCAATCAGCCCCAGCATTTT. It encodes CASSLAGSNQPQHF.